This T cell receptor beta chain was identified in a study of blood T cells in healthy people across ages. The use of a sample-barcoded 5' primer and a J-beta primer mix characterized a second PCR of about 7 to 12 cycles. At least 2.5 million CDR3-containing paired-end reads were obtained per sample. MiXCR, applied by TCRdb to the 5' RACE reads, yields one record per CDR3 protein. The sample gives over a million distinct CDR3 sequences, approximately 40% of which show up once; 7% to 9.5% is in the top ten. Regarding the study as a whole: When set beside aged donors, long-lived donors presented more naive CD4+ cells and higher diversity. Measured against age, TCR beta diversity per million T cells decreased in a roughly linear manner.

A remark on this clonotype: Its antigen is not known.

The CDR3 runs 15 residues. The germline gives CDR1 SNHLY, CDR2 FYNNEI. The V gene end was trimmed by 4 bases and the J gene end by 7 bases; junction bases not matched to a gene: 10. Sample: blood. The chain combines TRBV2 with TRBJ2-1; 7 nucleotides match TRBD1. The receptor was isolated from a woman aged 18 to 35 in good health. CDR3: CASSAPQGVGNEQFF. The CDR3 DNA reads TGTGCCAGCAGTGCCCCCCAGGGGGTCGGGAATGAGCAGTTCTTC.